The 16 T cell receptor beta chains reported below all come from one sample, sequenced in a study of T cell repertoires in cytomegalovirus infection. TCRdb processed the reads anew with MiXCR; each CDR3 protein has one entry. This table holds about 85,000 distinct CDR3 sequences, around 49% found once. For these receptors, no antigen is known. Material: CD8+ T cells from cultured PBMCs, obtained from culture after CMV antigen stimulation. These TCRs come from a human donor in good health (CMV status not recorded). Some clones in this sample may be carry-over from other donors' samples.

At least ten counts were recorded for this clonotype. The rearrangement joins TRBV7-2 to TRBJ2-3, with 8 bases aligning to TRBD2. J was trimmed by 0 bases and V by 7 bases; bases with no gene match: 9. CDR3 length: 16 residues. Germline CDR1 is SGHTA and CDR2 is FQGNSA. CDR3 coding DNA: TGTGCCAGCACCCTAGCGGGTACAACTAGCACAGATACGCAGTATTTT. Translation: CASTLAGTTSTDTQYF.

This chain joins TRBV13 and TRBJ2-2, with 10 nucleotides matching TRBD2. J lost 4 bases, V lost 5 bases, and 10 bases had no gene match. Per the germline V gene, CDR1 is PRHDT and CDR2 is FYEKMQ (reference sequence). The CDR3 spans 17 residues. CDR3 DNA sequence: TGTGCCAGCAGCACGGGACTAGCGTGGGGGAGCACCGGGGAGCTGTTTTTT. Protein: CASSTGLAWGSTGELFF.

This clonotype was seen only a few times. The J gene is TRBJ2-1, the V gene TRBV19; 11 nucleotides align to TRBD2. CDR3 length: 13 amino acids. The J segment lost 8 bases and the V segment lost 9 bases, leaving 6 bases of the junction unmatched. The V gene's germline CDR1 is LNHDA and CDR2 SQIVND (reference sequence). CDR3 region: CASTSGGIDEQFF. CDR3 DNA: TGTGCCAGCACTAGCGGGGGTATAGATGAGCAGTTCTTC.

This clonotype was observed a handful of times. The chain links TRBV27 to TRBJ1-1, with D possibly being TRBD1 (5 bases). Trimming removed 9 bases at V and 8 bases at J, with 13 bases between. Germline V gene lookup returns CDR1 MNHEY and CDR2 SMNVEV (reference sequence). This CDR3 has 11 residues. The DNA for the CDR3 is TGTGCCAGTCGGACCGCAGGGGAAGCTTTCTTT. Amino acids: CASRTAGEAFF.

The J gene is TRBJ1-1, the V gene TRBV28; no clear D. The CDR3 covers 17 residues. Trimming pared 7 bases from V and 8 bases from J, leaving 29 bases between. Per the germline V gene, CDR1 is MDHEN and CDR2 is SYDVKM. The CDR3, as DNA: TGTGCCAGCATCTCTATAGGCACAGCCGCTTATGCCCCGGAAGCTTTCTTT. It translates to CASISIGTAAYAPEAFF.

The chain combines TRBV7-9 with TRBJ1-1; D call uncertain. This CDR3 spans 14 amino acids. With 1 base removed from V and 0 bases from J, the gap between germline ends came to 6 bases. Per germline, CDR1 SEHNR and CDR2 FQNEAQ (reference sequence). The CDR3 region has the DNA TGTGCCAGCAGCTTAGGAGCGCTGAACACTGAAGCTTTCTTT. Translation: CASSLGALNTEAFF.

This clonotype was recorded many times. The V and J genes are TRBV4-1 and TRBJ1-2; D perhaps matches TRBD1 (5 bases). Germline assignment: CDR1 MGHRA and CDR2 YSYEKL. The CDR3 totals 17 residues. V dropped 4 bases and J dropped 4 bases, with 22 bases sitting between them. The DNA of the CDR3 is TGCGCCAGCAGCCCAACAACCCCCGGGGAGGGGTTCTATGGCTACACCTTC. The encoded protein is CASSPTTPGEGFYGYTF.

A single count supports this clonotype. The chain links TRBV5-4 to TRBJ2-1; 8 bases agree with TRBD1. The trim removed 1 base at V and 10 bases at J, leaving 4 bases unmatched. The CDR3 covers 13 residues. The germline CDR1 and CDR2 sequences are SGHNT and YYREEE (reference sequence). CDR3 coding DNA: TGTGCCAGCAGCTTGAGCCCAGGGGGCGAGCAGTTCTTC. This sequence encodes CASSLSPGGEQFF.

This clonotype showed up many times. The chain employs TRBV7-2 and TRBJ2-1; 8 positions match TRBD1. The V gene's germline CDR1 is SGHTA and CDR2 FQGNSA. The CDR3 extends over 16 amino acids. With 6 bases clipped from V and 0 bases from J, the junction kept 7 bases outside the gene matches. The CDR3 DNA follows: TGTGCCAGCAGATCAGGACAGGGAAGCTCCTACAATGAGCAGTTCTTC. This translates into CASRSGQGSSYNEQFF.

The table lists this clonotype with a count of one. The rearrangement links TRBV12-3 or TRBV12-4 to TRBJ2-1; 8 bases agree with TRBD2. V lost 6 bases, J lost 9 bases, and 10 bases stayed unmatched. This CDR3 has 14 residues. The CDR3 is CASSLGLASFEQFF. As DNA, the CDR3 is TGTGCCAGCAGCCTAGGACTAGCCTCCTTTGAGCAGTTCTTC.

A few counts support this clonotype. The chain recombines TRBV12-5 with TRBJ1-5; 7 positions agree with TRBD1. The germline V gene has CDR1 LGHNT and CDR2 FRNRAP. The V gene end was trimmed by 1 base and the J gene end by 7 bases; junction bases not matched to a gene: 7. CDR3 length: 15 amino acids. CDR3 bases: TGTGCTAGTGGTTTGGCAAAAACAGGGGAACAGCCCCAGCATTTT. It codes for CASGLAKTGEQPQHF.

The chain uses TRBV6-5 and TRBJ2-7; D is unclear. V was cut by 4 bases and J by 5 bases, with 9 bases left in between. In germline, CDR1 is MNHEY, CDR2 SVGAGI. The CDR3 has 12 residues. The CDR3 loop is CASSSGRNEQYF. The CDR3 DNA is TGTGCCAGCAGTTCGGGTCGGAACGAGCAGTACTTC.

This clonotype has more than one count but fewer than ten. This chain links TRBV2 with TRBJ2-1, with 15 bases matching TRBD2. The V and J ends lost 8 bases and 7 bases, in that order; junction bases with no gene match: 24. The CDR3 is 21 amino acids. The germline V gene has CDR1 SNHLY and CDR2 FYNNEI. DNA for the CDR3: TGTGCCAGCCAAAGAGAAAGGGCCGGGACTAGCGGGGGGCGTTCTAGGAATGAGCAGTTCTTC. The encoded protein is CASQRERAGTSGGRSRNEQFF.

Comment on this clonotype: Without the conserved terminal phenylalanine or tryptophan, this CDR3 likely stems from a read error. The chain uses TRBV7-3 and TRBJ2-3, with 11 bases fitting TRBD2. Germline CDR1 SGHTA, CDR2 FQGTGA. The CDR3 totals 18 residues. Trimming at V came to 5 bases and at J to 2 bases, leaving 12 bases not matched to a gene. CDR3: CASSPGTSGHQFTDTQYL. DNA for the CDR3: TGTGCCAGCAGCCCCGGGACTAGCGGCCACCAGTTCACAGATACGCAGTATTTA.

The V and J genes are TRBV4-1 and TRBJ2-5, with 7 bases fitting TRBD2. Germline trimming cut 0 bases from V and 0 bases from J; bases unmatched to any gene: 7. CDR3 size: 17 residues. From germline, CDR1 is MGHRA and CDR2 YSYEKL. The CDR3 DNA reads TGCGCCAGCAGCCAAGAGGGCGGGAGAGGAGACCAAGAGACCCAGTACTTC. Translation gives CASSQEGGRGDQETQYF.

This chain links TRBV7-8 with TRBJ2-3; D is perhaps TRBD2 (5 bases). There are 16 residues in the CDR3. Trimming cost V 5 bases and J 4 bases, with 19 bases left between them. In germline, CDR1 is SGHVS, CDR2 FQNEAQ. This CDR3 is CASSPISLLVPDTQYF. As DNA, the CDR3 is TGTGCCAGCAGCCCCATATCATTACTAGTCCCAGATACGCAGTATTTT.